At least ten counts were recorded for the clone carrying this T cell receptor beta chain. The data stem from a study of T-cell reconstitution after alpha-beta-depleted transplantation in children. CDR3 length: 11 amino acids. V shed 6 bases and J shed 3 bases, with 6 bases lying between them. TCRbeta library preparation incorporated unique molecular identifiers. Using its own MiXCR run on the PCR reads, TCRdb lists one record per CDR3 protein. The sample lists about 490,000 distinct CDR3 sequences, roughly a tenth occurring once. The receptor was derived from a child younger than 10 with inherited bone marrow failure, due to receive a stem cell transplant. The sequenced sample was PBMCs, obtained before TCRalphabeta/CD19-depleted stem cell transplant. This rearrangement joins TRBV12-3 or TRBV12-4 to TRBJ2-7; D uncertain. CDR3 sequence reads: CASSVGYEQYF. The DNA of the CDR3 is TGTGCCAGCAGCGTTGGCTACGAGCAGTACTTC.